The T cell receptor beta chain under discussion was sequenced for a study of cytotoxic CD8 clonotypes in ibrutinib-treated CLL. Study-wide results and limits: Increased clonality at ibrutinib response gave way to a return toward baseline at progression. Treatment saw public clonotypes, which were uncommon, either contract or stay stable.

Profiling relied on immunoSEQ multiplex PCR, and the TCRdb table lists in-frame clones only, not all of them. The table records about 300,000 clones, around 77% of them present only once. In germline, CDR1 is LNHDA, CDR2 SQIVND (reference sequence). The V end was cut by 6 bases, the J end by 3 bases, with 11 bases between. This CDR3 has 13 amino acids. Note on this clone: The antigen remains undetermined.

This specimen was PBMCs, taken at disease progression, from a patient treated with ibrutinib. The TCR was taken from a human donor with chronic lymphocytic leukemia. The chain combines TRBV19 with TRBJ2-5, with D perhaps assigned TRBD1 or TRBD2 (5 bases each). The CDR3 nucleotides read TGTGCCAGTAGGGAGAGGGGAAAAGAGACCCAGTACTTC. This sequence encodes CASRERGKETQYF.